These 5 T cell receptor beta chains originate from one sample sequenced in a study of OX40 agonist ivuxolimab in advanced cancers. Method: immunoSEQ multiplex PCR; TCRdb's copy keeps in-frame clones and lacks some. The sample has about 130,000 clones, approximately 94% seen once. This material consisted of CD4+ or CD8+ T cells sorted from blood, taken in a trial of the OX40 agonist ivuxolimab. Every receptor here comes from an adult with an advanced solid tumor such as melanoma, head and neck, liver or kidney cancer.

The chain links TRBV6-5 to TRBJ1-1, with no clear D. Trimming removed 2 bases at V and 8 bases at J, with 6 bases between. The V gene's germline CDR1 is MNHEY and CDR2 SVGAGI. This CDR3 has 11 amino acids. As DNA, the CDR3 is TGTGCCAGCAGTTACATAGGGGAAGCTTTCTTT. Protein sequence: CASSYIGEAFF.

The chain has TRBV5-4 and TRBJ2-1; possibly TRBD2 for D (5 bases). The ends were cut back, 0 bases at V and 0 bases at J, with 10 bases in the middle. CDR3 length equals 16 residues. Germline V gives CDR1 SGHNT, CDR2 YYREEE (reference sequence). DNA for the CDR3: TGTGCCAGCAGCTTGGCGGGGTCCAGCTCCTACAATGAGCAGTTCTTC. Its protein product is CASSLAGSSSYNEQFF.

CDR3 region: CASSVDHGTYNEQFF. The DNA of the CDR3 is TGTGCCAGCAGCGTAGACCACGGAACCTACAATGAGCAGTTCTTC. V and J are TRBV9 and TRBJ2-1; D is uncertain. The CDR3 runs 15 residues. Germline V gene data show CDR1 as SGDLS and CDR2 as YYNGEE. The V gene lost 0 bases and the J gene lost 2 bases, with 9 bases spanning the gap.

The chain joins TRBV7-9 to TRBJ2-7; TRBD2 matches 7 bases. There are 14 residues in the CDR3. V lost 3 bases, J lost 3 bases, and 5 bases stayed unmatched. Per the germline V gene, CDR1 is SEHNR and CDR2 is FQNEAQ (reference sequence). In DNA, the CDR3 is TGTGCCAGCAGCTTTGGCGGGAGCCGCTACGAGCAGTACTTC. Protein sequence: CASSFGGSRYEQYF.

The chain has TRBV21-1 and TRBJ1-1; the DNA was not compared with TRBD1, the D call given in the table. TRBV21-1 is flagged as a pseudogene. The CDR3 totals 17 residues. CDR3 sequence (DNA): TGTGCCAGCAGCAAGGGGTCTCTGACAGGGGGCGCCCCTGAAGCTTTCTTT. It encodes CASSKGSLTGGAPEAFF.